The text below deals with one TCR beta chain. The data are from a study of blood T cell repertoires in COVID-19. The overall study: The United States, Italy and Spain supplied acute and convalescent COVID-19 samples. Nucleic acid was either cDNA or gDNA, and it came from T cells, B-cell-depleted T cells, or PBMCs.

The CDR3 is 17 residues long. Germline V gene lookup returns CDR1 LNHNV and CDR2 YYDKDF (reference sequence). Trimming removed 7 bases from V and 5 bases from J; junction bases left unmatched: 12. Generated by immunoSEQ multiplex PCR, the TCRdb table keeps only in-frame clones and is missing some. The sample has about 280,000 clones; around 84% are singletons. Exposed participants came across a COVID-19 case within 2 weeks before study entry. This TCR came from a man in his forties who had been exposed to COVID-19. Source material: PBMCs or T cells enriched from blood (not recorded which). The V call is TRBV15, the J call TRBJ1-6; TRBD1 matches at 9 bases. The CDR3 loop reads CATTADRGRIHNSPLHF. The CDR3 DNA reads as TGTGCCACCACCGCGGACAGGGGAAGAATACATAATTCACCCCTCCACTTT.